This T cell receptor (beta chain) emerged from a study of T cells expressing NK-cell markers. Study overall: Just one sequenced donor of eight was HCMV-seronegative, while seven were seropositive. Findings and caveats of the study: These clonotypes, the leaders elsewhere, also led the CD3+CD56-NKG2C+ fraction in a handful of donors.

The CDR3 sequence is 15 residues long. Notes on this clonotype: Antigen specificity is unknown.

UMI-tagged 5'RACE template switching yielded the TCR beta cDNA. No DNA is given; TCRdb re-called the 5' RACE reads and lists each CDR3 protein once. The table for this sample gives about 380,000 distinct CDR3 sequences. The TCR sequence derives from a man aged 18-75 years in good health. Sample: blood T cells: a sorted CD56 or NKG2C T cell subset, CD4+ or CD8+ T cells, or bulk PBMC T cells (not recorded which). The chain recombines TRBV12-3 or TRBV12-4 with TRBJ1-1; checking the TCRdb D call of TRBD1 is not possible without DNA. The CDR3 here is CASSPTQGRSTEAFF.